The 13 T cell receptor beta chains listed next were all sequenced from one sample in a study of blood T cell repertoires in COVID-19. Sequencing was performed with immunoSEQ multiplex PCR; in TCRdb, only in-frame clones are kept and a portion is missing. Of about 47,000 clones in the sample, around 80% were seen once. The sequenced sample consisted of peripheral blood. The receptors stem from a man between 60 and 75 years old with acute or convalescent COVID-19.

This rearrangement joins TRBV6-2 or TRBV6-3 to TRBJ1-5; D uncertain. Per the germline V gene, CDR1 is MNHEY and CDR2 is SVGEGT. The CDR3 loop spans 13 amino acids. With 4 bases removed from V and 5 bases from J, the gap between germline ends came to 9 bases. In nucleotides, the CDR3 is TGTGCCAGCAGTTCGGGAGACTATCAGCCCCAGCATTTT. Residues: CASSSGDYQPQHF.

The chain uses TRBV9 and TRBJ1-1; D remains unclear. Trimming removed 3 bases at V and 6 bases at J, with 9 bases between. The CDR3 extends over 12 amino acids. Germline CDR1 and CDR2: SGDLS and YYNGEE. In nucleotides, the CDR3 is TGTGCCAGCAGCGACCCGGCGGCTGAAGCTTTCTTT. Amino acids: CASSDPAAEAFF.

CDR3 sequence: CASSVAGGPPNYGYTF. The CDR3, as DNA: TGTGCCAGCAGCGTAGCGGGGGGCCCCCCTAACTATGGCTACACCTTC. The chain employs TRBV9 and TRBJ1-2, with a weak D call TRBD1 (6 bases). The V gene lost 0 bases and the J gene lost 0 bases, with 12 bases spanning the gap. CDR3 length: 16 residues. CDR1 is SGDLS and CDR2 is YYNGEE in the germline V gene.

The genes are TRBV5-1 and TRBJ1-6; 7 nucleotides agree with TRBD1. The germline V gene encodes CDR1 SGHRS and CDR2 YFSETQ. The CDR3 sequence is 16 residues long. The ends lost 3 bases at V and 7 bases at J; junction bases unmatched: 10. CDR3: CASSSQGMNGNSPLHF. The CDR3 DNA is TGCGCCAGCAGCTCACAGGGGATGAATGGGAATTCACCCCTCCACTTT.

The gene calls are TRBV19 and TRBJ1-4, with TRBD1 matching 9 bases. CDR3 length equals 16 residues. Per germline, CDR1 LNHDA and CDR2 SQIVND (reference sequence). V lost 6 bases to trimming and J lost 8 bases; unmatched junction nucleotides: 13. CDR3 nucleotide sequence: TGTGCCAGTAGCTTTTCCTCGGGACAGGGTCTCGAAAAACTGTTTTTT. Translated: CASSFSSGQGLEKLFF.

This clone has a single count. The V call is TRBV10-2, the J call TRBJ2-7, with 12 bases lining up with TRBD2. V trimming: 3 bases; J trimming: 1 base; junction bases outside the gene matches: 10. Germline V lookup: CDR1 WSHSY, CDR2 SAAADI. This CDR3 spans 18 amino acids. The CDR3 nucleotides read TGCGCCAGCAGTGATGCACTAGCGGGGGGAGGGGATTCCTACGAGCAGTACTTC. Translation: CASSDALAGGGDSYEQYF.

DNA for the CDR3: TGTGCCAGCAGTAAAGGGTTAGCGGAGTACCAAGAGACCCAGTACTTC. Protein: CASSKGLAEYQETQYF. This chain joins TRBV6-2 or TRBV6-3 and TRBJ2-5; D perhaps matches TRBD2 (6 bases). Germline V gene lookup returns CDR1 MNHEY and CDR2 SVGEGT. V lost 5 bases to trimming and J lost 0 bases, with 16 bases between them. The CDR3 extends over 16 amino acids.

This clone was detected once. This chain joins TRBV30 and TRBJ2-2; a possible D gene is TRBD2 (5 bases). CDR1 and CDR2 (germline): GTSNPN, SVGIG (reference sequence). The CDR3 is made up of 15 amino acids. The V gene lost 4 bases and the J gene lost 4 bases, with 16 bases spanning the gap. CDR3 coding DNA: TGTGCCTGGATGAGGGAACAGTCGGGCACCGGGGAGCTGTTTTTT. This codes for CAWMREQSGTGELFF.

This sequence joins TRBV14 and TRBJ2-1; D unclear. This CDR3 is built from 12 residues. CDR1 and CDR2 from the germline V gene are SGHDN and FVKESK. V was trimmed by 1 base and J by 9 bases, leaving 7 bases between them. Here the CDR3 DNA reads TGTGCCAGCAGCCAAGTATCGAGTGAGCAGTTCTTC. It is translated as CASSQVSSEQFF.

This clone turned up a few times. J is TRBJ1-3 and V is TRBV7-3; 7 positions agree with TRBD1. Trimming at V came to 7 bases and at J to 0 bases, leaving 3 bases not matched to a gene. Germline V gene lookup returns CDR1 SGHTA and CDR2 FQGTGA. The CDR3 contains 14 residues. CDR3 loop: CASKRDSSGNTIYF. The CDR3 DNA reads as TGTGCCAGCAAAAGGGACAGCTCTGGAAACACCATATATTTT.

The rearrangement joins TRBV19 to TRBJ1-2, with 8 nucleotides matching TRBD1. Losses at the gene ends were 5 bases for V and 3 bases for J; bases not matched to a gene: 11. From germline, CDR1 is LNHDA and CDR2 SQIVND (reference sequence). The CDR3 is made up of 16 amino acids. DNA for the CDR3: TGTGCCAGTAGTTTTCCCGGACAGGGTGGAGACTATGGCTACACCTTC. The encoded protein is CASSFPGQGGDYGYTF.

The chain is built from TRBV9 and TRBJ2-7, with 7 bases fitting TRBD1. Germline-derived CDR1 and CDR2 are SGDLS and YYNGEE. The CDR3 is 15 amino acids. Trimming cost V 4 bases and J 0 bases; bases outside gene matches: 7. The CDR3: CASSPKDRVSYEQYF. DNA of the CDR3: TGTGCCAGCAGCCCGAAAGACAGGGTCTCCTACGAGCAGTACTTC. The full variable domain, with the rest looked up from reference TRBV9 and TRBJ2-7, is DSGVTQTPKHLITATGQRVTLRCSPRSGDLSVYWYQQSLDQGLQFLIQYYNGEERAKGNILERFSAQQFPDLHSELNLSSLELGDSALYFCASSPKDRVSYEQYFGPGTRLTVT.

This clone was detected once. The V gene is TRBV2, the J gene TRBJ2-7, with D perhaps matching TRBD1 (6 bases). Germline CDR1 and CDR2: SNHLY and FYNNEI. This CDR3 region has 13 residues. Deletions cut 5 bases from V and 6 bases from J, with 14 bases between. The DNA of the CDR3 is TGTGCCAGCAGTTTATACAGGGCTTCCGAGCAGTACTTC. As protein: CASSLYRASEQYF.